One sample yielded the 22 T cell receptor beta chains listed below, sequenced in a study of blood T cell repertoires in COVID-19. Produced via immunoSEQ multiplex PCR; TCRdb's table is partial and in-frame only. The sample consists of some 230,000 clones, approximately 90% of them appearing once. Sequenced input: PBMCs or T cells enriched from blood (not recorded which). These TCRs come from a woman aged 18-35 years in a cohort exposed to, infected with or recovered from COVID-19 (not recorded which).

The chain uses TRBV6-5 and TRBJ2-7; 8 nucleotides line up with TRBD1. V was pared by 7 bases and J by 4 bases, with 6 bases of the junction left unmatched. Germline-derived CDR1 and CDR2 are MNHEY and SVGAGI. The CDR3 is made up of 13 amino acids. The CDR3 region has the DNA TGTGCCAGCAATGGACAGGGAATGTACGAGCAGTACTTC. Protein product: CASNGQGMYEQYF.

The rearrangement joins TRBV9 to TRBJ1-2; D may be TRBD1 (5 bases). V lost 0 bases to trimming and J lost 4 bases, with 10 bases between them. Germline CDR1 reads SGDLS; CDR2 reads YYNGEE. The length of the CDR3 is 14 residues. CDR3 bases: TGTGCCAGCAGCGTAGCGGGGGTTCTCTATGGCTACACCTTC. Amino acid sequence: CASSVAGVLYGYTF.

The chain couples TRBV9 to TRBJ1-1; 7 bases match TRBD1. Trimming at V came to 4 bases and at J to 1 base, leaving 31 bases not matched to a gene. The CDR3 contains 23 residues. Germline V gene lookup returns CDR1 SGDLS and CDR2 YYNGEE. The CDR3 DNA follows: TGTGCCAGCAGCCCATATGGGGGTAGGGTTATCCCTGATACAGGGGCGAAGAACACTGAAGCTTTCTTT. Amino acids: CASSPYGGRVIPDTGAKNTEAFF.

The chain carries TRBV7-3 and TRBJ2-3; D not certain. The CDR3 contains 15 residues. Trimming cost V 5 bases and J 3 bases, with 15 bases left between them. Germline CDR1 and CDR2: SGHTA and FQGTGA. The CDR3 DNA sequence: TGTGCCAGCAGCCCGGTTGGAGCGCCTACAGATACGCAGTATTTT. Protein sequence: CASSPVGAPTDTQYF.

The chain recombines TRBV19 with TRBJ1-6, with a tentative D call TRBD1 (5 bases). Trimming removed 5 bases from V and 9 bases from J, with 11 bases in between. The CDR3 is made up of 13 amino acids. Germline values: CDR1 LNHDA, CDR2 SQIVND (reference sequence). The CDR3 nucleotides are TGTGCCAGTAGTCCCACAGGAGCTTCACCCCTCCACTTT. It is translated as CASSPTGASPLHF.

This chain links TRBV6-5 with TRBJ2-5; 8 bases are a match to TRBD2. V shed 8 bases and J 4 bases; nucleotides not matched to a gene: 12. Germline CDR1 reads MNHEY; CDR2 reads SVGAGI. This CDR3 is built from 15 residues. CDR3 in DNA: TGTGCCAGCTATGGCGGGGGGCCTCCGGGAGAGACCCAGTACTTC. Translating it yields CASYGGGPPGETQYF.

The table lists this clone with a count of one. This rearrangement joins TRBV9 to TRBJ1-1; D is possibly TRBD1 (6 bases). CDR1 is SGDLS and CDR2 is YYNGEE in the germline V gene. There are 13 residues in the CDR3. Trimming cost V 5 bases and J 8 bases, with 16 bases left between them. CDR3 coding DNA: TGTGCCAGCAGGCCCGGGACAAGGGGAGAAGCTTTCTTT. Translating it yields CASRPGTRGEAFF.

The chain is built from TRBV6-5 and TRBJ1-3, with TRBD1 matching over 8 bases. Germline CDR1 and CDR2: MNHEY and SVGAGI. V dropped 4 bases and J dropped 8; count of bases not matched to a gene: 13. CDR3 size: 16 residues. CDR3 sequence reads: CASSFPTGAIGDTIYF. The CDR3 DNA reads TGTGCCAGCAGTTTTCCGACAGGGGCGATTGGGGACACCATATATTTT.

The CDR3 region has the DNA TGTGCCATTCGGGCATGGACAGGCAGATTTGAGCCCCAGCATTTT. Protein: CAIRAWTGRFEPQHF. The chain employs TRBV6-5 and TRBJ1-5; TRBD1 agrees at 7 bases. The germline V gene has CDR1 MNHEY and CDR2 SVGAGI. There are 15 residues in the CDR3. V trimming: 10 bases; J trimming: 8 bases; junction bases outside the gene matches: 17.

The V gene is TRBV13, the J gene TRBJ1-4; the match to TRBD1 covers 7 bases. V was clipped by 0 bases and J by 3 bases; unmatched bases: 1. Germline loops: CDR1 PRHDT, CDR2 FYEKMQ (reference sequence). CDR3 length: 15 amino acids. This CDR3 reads CASSLGGQSNEKLFF. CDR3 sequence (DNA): TGTGCCAGCAGCTTAGGGGGACAGTCTAATGAAAAACTGTTTTTT.

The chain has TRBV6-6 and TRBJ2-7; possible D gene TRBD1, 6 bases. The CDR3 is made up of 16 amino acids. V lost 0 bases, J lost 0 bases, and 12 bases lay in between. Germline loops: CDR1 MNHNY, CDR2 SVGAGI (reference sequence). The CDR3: CASSYSGAVHSYEQYF. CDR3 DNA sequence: TGTGCCAGCAGTTACTCGGGGGCCGTCCACTCCTACGAGCAGTACTTC.

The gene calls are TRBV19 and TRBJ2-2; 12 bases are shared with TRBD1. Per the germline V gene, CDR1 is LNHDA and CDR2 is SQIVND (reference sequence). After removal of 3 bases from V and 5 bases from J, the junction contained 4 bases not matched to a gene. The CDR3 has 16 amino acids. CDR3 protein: CASSIGDRGRTGELFF. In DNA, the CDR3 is TGTGCCAGTAGTATTGGGGACAGGGGGCGAACCGGGGAGCTGTTTTTT.

The CDR3 nucleotides read TGTGCCAGCAGCCGGAGGGACAGGCTGAACACTGAAGCTTTCTTT. Protein: CASSRRDRLNTEAFF. This chain links TRBV13 with TRBJ1-1, with 8 bases matching TRBD1. CDR3 length equals 15 residues. The V gene's germline CDR1 is PRHDT and CDR2 FYEKMQ (reference sequence). The ends lost 5 bases at V and 0 bases at J; junction bases unmatched: 5.

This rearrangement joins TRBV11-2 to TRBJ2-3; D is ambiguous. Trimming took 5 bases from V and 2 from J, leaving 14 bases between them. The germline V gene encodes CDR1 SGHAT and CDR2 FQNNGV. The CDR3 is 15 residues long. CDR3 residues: CASSLSGSLTDTQYF. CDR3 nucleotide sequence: TGTGCCAGCAGCCTATCAGGCTCGCTCACAGATACGCAGTATTTT.

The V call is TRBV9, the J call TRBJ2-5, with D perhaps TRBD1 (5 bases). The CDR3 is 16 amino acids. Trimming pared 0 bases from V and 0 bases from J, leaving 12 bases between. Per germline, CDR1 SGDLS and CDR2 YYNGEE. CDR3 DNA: TGTGCCAGCAGCGTAGAAGACAGTCTATACCAAGAGACCCAGTACTTC. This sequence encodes CASSVEDSLYQETQYF.

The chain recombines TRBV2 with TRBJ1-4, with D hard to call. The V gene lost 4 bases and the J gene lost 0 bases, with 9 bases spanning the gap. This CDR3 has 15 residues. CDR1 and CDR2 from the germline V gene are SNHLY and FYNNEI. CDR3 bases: TGTGCCAGCAGTGCCCTACAGTCAACTAATGAAAAACTGTTTTTT. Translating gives CASSALQSTNEKLFF.

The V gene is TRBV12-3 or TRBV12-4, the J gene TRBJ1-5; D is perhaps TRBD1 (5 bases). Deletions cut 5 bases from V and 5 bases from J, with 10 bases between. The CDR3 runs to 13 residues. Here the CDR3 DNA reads TGTGCCAGCAGTCGTACGGGGGATCAGCCCCAGCATTTT. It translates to CASSRTGDQPQHF.

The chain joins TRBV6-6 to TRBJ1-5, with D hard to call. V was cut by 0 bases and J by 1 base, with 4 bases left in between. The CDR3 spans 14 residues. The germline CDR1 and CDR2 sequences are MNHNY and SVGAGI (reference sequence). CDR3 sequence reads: CASSYSRSNQPQHF. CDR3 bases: TGTGCCAGCAGTTACTCGAGGAGCAATCAGCCCCAGCATTTT.

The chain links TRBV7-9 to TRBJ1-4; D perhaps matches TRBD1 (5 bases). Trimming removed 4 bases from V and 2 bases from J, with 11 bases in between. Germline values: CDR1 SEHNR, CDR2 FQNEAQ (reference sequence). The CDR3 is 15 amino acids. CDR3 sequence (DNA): TGTGCCAGCAGCTCGCGGGGGAGGACTAATGAAAAACTGTTTTTT. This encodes CASSSRGRTNEKLFF.

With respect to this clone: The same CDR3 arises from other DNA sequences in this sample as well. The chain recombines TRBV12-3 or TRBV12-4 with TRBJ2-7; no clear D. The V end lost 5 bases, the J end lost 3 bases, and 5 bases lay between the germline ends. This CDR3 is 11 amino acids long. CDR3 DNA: TGTGCCAGCAGTCAGAACTACGAGCAGTACTTC. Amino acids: CASSQNYEQYF.

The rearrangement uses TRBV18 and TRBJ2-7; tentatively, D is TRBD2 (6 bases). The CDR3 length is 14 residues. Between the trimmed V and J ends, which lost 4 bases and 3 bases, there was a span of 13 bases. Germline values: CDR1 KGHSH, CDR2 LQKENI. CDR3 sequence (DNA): TGTGCCAGCTCACACGACCCGCGGGGCTACGAGCAGTACTTC. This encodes CASSHDPRGYEQYF.

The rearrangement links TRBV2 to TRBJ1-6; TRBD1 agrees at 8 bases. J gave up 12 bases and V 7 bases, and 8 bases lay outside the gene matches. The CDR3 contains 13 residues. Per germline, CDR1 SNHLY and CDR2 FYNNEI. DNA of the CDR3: TGTGCCAGCATAGGGCAGGGGGCAGGACCCCTCCACTTT. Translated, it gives CASIGQGAGPLHF.